The following is a T cell receptor beta chain sequence with its context. This entry is derived from a study of blood T cell repertoires in COVID-19. Across the whole study: Material from acute and convalescent COVID-19 was sourced from the United States, Italy and Spain.

Original analysis: Reference gene primer amplification in the assay estimated nucleated cell counts. TCRdb keeps only in-frame clones here, not all; method: immunoSEQ multiplex PCR. For V, J and clone size, that table is used; D and trimming come from the DNA. The repertoire holds a few hundred thousand clones, with around nine tenths as singletons. The germline gives CDR1 SGHTA, CDR2 FQGTGA. The junction had 4 bases not matched to a gene; V was cut back by 3 bases and J by 2 bases. CDR3 length: 15 amino acids. What was sequenced was PBMCs or T cells enriched from blood (not recorded which). The sequence was obtained from a woman aged 35 to 49 who had recovered from COVID-19. The rearrangement joins TRBV7-3 to TRBJ2-3; 8 bases agree with TRBD1. The CDR3 nucleotides read TGTGCCAGCAGCTTTGACAGGGGCGCCACAGATACGCAGTATTTT. It yields the protein CASSFDRGATDTQYF.